Shown below are 26 T cell receptor beta chains from a single sample sequenced in a study of regulatory dendritic cells for organ transplantation. Clones were sequenced by immunoSEQ multiplex PCR, and TCRdb holds only the in-frame ones, with some missing. The table records approximately 35,000 clones, 85% to 90% of them present only once. The specimen sequenced was naive CD4+ T cells from blood. Subset indicated: CD45RA+ naive T cells. All receptors come from a human donor in good health.

This chain connects TRBV21-1 to TRBJ1-3. TRBV21-1 is a pseudogene. The CDR3 sequence is 15 residues long. CDR3 coding DNA: TGTGCCAGCAGCAAAGAAGTCACGGCGGGAAACACCATATATTTT. Translating it yields CASSKEVTAGNTIYF.

The DNA of the CDR3 is TGTGCCAGCAGCCCCCAGGCCCACGGAGAGCTGTTTTTT. Translated, it gives CASSPQAHGELFF. The chain carries TRBV7-3 and TRBJ2-2, with no clear D. V dropped 5 bases and J dropped 11 bases, with 15 bases sitting between them. Germline V gene data show CDR1 as SGHTA and CDR2 as FQGTGA. The CDR3 length is 13 residues. Using reference TRBV7-3 and TRBJ2-2 for the parts outside the CDR3, the full variable domain is GAGVSQTPSNKVTEKGKYVELRCDPISGHTALYWYRQSLGQGPEFLIYFQGTGAADDSGLPNDRFFAVRPEGSVSTLKIQRTERGDSAVYLCASSPQAHGELFFGEGSRLTVL.

This clone has a handful of counts. This rearrangement joins TRBV2 to TRBJ2-7; a weak D match, TRBD1 (5 bases). V was cut by 6 bases and J by 5 bases, with 17 bases left in between. The germline gives CDR1 SNHLY, CDR2 FYNNEI. CDR3 length equals 14 residues. The CDR3 sequence: CASSLTGPRDEQYF. CDR3 sequence (DNA): TGTGCCAGCAGCTTGACTGGACCCAGGGACGAGCAGTACTTC.

This chain uses TRBV6-7 with TRBJ1-2, with 10 nucleotides matching TRBD1. TRBV6-7 is an open reading frame whose function is uncertain. The CDR3 loop spans 16 amino acids. J lost 6 bases, V lost 5 bases, and 12 bases had no gene match. CDR3 loop: CASSTGQGGMLDGYTF. As DNA, the CDR3 is TGTGCCAGCAGTACAGGACAGGGGGGGATGCTGGATGGCTACACCTTC.

This rearrangement joins TRBV11-3 to TRBJ2-1; D perhaps matches TRBD2 (5 bases). Deletions cut 2 bases from V and 7 bases from J, with 9 bases between. The germline V gene has CDR1 SGHNT and CDR2 YENEEA. The CDR3 has 13 residues. CDR3 sequence: CASSLLAWNEQFF. The CDR3 nucleotides are TGTGCCAGCAGCTTATTAGCGTGGAATGAGCAGTTCTTC. The full variable domain, in which reference TRBV11-3 and TRBJ2-1 provide the parts outside the CDR3, is EAGVVQSPRYKIIEKKQPVAFWCNPISGHNTLYWYLQNLGQGPELLIRYENEEAVDDSQLPKDRFSAERLKGVDSTLKIQPAELGDSAVYLCASSLLAWNEQFFGPGTRLTVL.

This clone came up a few times. The chain combines TRBV2 with TRBJ1-1; no firm D call. Germline CDR1 is SNHLY and CDR2 is FYNNEI. The V and J ends lost 4 bases and 1 base respectively, with 7 bases between them. The CDR3 consists of 13 residues. CDR3 in DNA: TGTGCCAGCAGTGGGGAGACGAACACTGAAGCTTTCTTT. Its translation is CASSGETNTEAFF.

This clone has just one count. The chain is built from TRBV7-6 and TRBJ1-4; D not certain. The CDR3 consists of 13 residues. Germline values: CDR1 SGHVS, CDR2 FNYEAQ. Between the trimmed V and J ends, which lost 4 bases and 8 bases, there was a span of 11 bases. The CDR3 region has the DNA TGTGCCAGCAGCTCTACTACGGGCGAAAAACTGTTTTTT. It encodes CASSSTTGEKLFF.

The chain recombines TRBV9 with TRBJ2-1, with TRBD2 matching over 7 bases. Germline-derived CDR1 and CDR2 are SGDLS and YYNGEE. Losses at the gene ends were 0 bases for V and 4 bases for J; bases not matched to a gene: 4. The CDR3 has 15 residues. Here the CDR3 reads CASSVGAGEYNEQFF. The CDR3 DNA reads as TGTGCCAGCAGCGTAGGTGCGGGAGAGTACAATGAGCAGTTCTTC.

This rearrangement joins TRBV7-2 to TRBJ2-5; D unresolved. V lost 3 bases and J lost 5, with 13 bases in between. Germline CDR1 and CDR2: SGHTA and FQGNSA. This CDR3 has 14 amino acids. CDR3 DNA sequence: TGTGCCAGCAGCTTCACCGGAGCTGGGGAGACCCAGTACTTC. It specifies CASSFTGAGETQYF. Variable domain in full (rest from reference TRBV7-2 and TRBJ2-5): GAGVSQSPSNKVTEKGKDVELRCDPISGHTALYWYRQSLGQGLEFLIYFQGNSAPDKSGLPSDRFSAERTGGSVSTLTIQRTQQEDSAVYLCASSFTGAGETQYFGPGTRLLVL.

This clone appeared once. V is TRBV9 and J is TRBJ2-2, with D perhaps matching TRBD2 (6 bases). The CDR3 is 13 residues long. The germline V gene encodes CDR1 SGDLS and CDR2 YYNGEE. Trimming took 3 bases from V and 7 from J, leaving 10 bases between them. The CDR3: CASSGMGGGELFF. In DNA, the CDR3 is TGTGCCAGCAGCGGAATGGGGGGCGGGGAGCTGTTTTTT. Full variable domain (rest looked up from reference TRBV9 and TRBJ2-2): DSGVTQTPKHLITATGQRVTLRCSPRSGDLSVYWYQQSLDQGLQFLIQYYNGEERAKGNILERFSAQQFPDLHSELNLSSLELGDSALYFCASSGMGGGELFFGEGSRLTVL.

The rearrangement uses TRBV4-3 and TRBJ1-2; D may be TRBD1 (6 bases). This CDR3 is built from 15 residues. V was cut by 6 bases and J by 8 bases, with 22 bases left in between. Germline CDR1 and CDR2: LGHNA and YSLEER. The CDR3 spells CASSPRVGGASGYTF. The CDR3, as DNA: TGCGCCAGCAGTCCAAGGGTGGGGGGCGCTTCCGGCTACACCTTC.

The chain couples TRBV28 to TRBJ1-5, with 8 bases identical to TRBD1. This CDR3 is built from 15 residues. Germline lookup yields CDR1 MDHEN and CDR2 SYDVKM. Unmatched junction bases numbered 11, after V lost 8 bases and J lost 5 bases. As DNA, the CDR3 is TGTGCCAGCGGAACGTCAGGGGGCATTTATCAGCCCCAGCATTTT. Its protein product is CASGTSGGIYQPQHF. Drawing the rest from reference TRBV28 and TRBJ1-5, the complete variable domain is DVKVTQSSRYLVKRTGEKVFLECVQDMDHENMFWYRQDPGLGLRLIYFSYDVKMKEKGDIPEGYSVSREKKERFSLILESASTNQTSMYLCASGTSGGIYQPQHFGDGTRLSIL.

This chain uses TRBV14 with TRBJ1-2; possibly TRBD1 for D (6 bases). Germline V gene lookup returns CDR1 SGHDN and CDR2 FVKESK. This CDR3 spans 19 amino acids. V gave up 0 bases and J gave up 2 bases, with 22 bases separating them. CDR3 DNA: TGTGCCAGCAGCCAAGATGCGGGGACTAGGGGGGCGCGGAACTATGGCTACACCTTC. Protein product: CASSQDAGTRGARNYGYTF.

This chain joins TRBV7-2 and TRBJ2-7; D gene uncertain. V was clipped by 2 bases and J by 3 bases, with 8 bases between them. Germline CDR1 and CDR2: SGHTA and FQGNSA. This CDR3 contains 13 residues. The DNA for the CDR3 is TGTGCCAGCAGCTTATCTTTTGACTACGAGCAGTACTTC. The encoded protein is CASSLSFDYEQYF. The full variable domain, completed using reference TRBV7-2 and TRBJ2-7, is GAGVSQSPSNKVTEKGKDVELRCDPISGHTALYWYRQSLGQGLEFLIYFQGNSAPDKSGLPSDRFSAERTGGSVSTLTIQRTQQEDSAVYLCASSLSFDYEQYFGPGTRLTVT.

V and J are TRBV11-1 and TRBJ2-1; 11 positions match TRBD2. The CDR3 is 19 residues long. Trimming took 5 bases from V and 0 from J; bases not matched to a gene: 12. Germline V CDR1 and CDR2: SGHAT, FQDESV (reference sequence). This chain's CDR3 is CASSDYGLAGGSSYNEQFF. DNA for the CDR3: TGTGCCAGCAGCGATTACGGGCTAGCGGGGGGCAGCTCCTACAATGAGCAGTTCTTC.

CDR3 amino acids: CASSPQPGEQYF. Written as DNA, the CDR3 is TGTGCCAGCAGCCCCCAGCCTGGGGAGCAGTACTTC. The rearrangement joins TRBV28 to TRBJ2-7, with D unclear. V was cut by 6 bases and J by 7 bases, with 13 bases left in between. This CDR3 has 12 residues. CDR1 and CDR2 from the germline V gene are MDHEN and SYDVKM.

The chain uses TRBV6-6 and TRBJ1-2; D not resolved. The CDR3 covers 15 residues. Trimming left V 4 bases short and J 0 bases short, with 12 bases between. From germline, CDR1 is MNHNY and CDR2 SVGAGI (reference sequence). CDR3: CASSLLVGSNYGYTF. As DNA, the CDR3 is TGTGCCAGCAGTTTATTGGTCGGATCTAACTATGGCTACACCTTC.

V gene TRBV4-2 combines with J gene TRBJ1-3; no clear D gene. This CDR3 has 15 amino acids. V was pared by 2 bases and J by 4 bases, with 12 bases between. Germline CDR1 is LGHNA and CDR2 is YNFKEQ. The CDR3 spells CASSQSDTTGNTIYF. In DNA, the CDR3 is TGTGCCAGCAGCCAATCAGACACGACCGGAAACACCATATATTTT.

V usage is TRBV21-1 and J usage is TRBJ2-7. TRBV21-1 represents a pseudogene. The CDR3 contains 12 residues. The CDR3 nucleotides are TGTGCCAGCAGAGTTAAAACCTACGAGCAGTACTTC. This translates into CASRVKTYEQYF.

The V gene is TRBV12-5, the J gene TRBJ2-2; no clear D. The germline V gene encodes CDR1 LGHNT and CDR2 FRNRAP. This CDR3 has 14 residues. Deletions cut 2 bases from V and 5 bases from J, with 9 bases between. The CDR3: CASGLFIGTGELFF. The CDR3, as DNA: TGTGCTAGTGGTTTGTTCATAGGTACCGGGGAGCTGTTTTTT.

The rearrangement uses TRBV18 and TRBJ2-1; weak D call: TRBD2 (7 bases). With 3 bases removed from V and 4 bases from J, the gap between germline ends came to 13 bases. Germline-derived CDR1 and CDR2 are KGHSH and LQKENI. This CDR3 contains 15 residues. Here the CDR3 reads CASSPGGPLYNEQFF. The CDR3 region has the DNA TGTGCCAGCTCACCCGGGGGGCCACTATACAATGAGCAGTTCTTC.

The chain is built from TRBV6-5 and TRBJ2-2; D gene unclear. CDR1 and CDR2 (germline): MNHEY, SVGAGI. The CDR3 covers 12 residues. Trimming took 6 bases from V and 3 from J, leaving 5 bases between them. This CDR3 reads CASRTYTGELFF. Written as DNA, the CDR3 is TGTGCCAGCAGAACTTACACCGGGGAGCTGTTTTTT.

The J gene is TRBJ1-5, the V gene TRBV7-2, with unresolved D. Trimming stripped 1 base from V and 0 bases from J, with 10 bases between. The germline V gene has CDR1 SGHTA and CDR2 FQGNSA. The CDR3 loop spans 16 amino acids. CDR3: CASSLVASYSNQPQHF. The CDR3 DNA reads as TGTGCCAGCAGCTTAGTTGCTAGCTATAGCAATCAGCCCCAGCATTTT.

V and J are TRBV7-3 and TRBJ1-2; 9 bases line up with TRBD1. V was pared by 0 bases and J by 2 bases, with 7 bases of the junction left unmatched. The CDR3 runs to 17 residues. Germline values: CDR1 SGHTA, CDR2 FQGTGA. The CDR3 bases are TGTGCCAGCAGCTTAACCGGAACGACAGGGGGGAACTATGGCTACACCTTC. Encoded protein: CASSLTGTTGGNYGYTF.

The sample holds a few counts of this clone. In DNA, the CDR3 is TGTGCCAGTAGTTTCCCGGGGGGAAACACCATATATTTT. Encoded protein: CASSFPGGNTIYF. J is TRBJ1-3 and V is TRBV19; D is undetermined. V lost 5 bases and J 4 bases, leaving 9 bases between the germline ends. CDR1 LNHDA and CDR2 SQIVND come from the germline V gene (reference sequence). There are 13 residues in the CDR3.

V usage is TRBV5-1 and J usage is TRBJ2-7, with 9 positions matching TRBD2. With V trimmed by 4 bases and J by 3 bases, 5 bases remained unmatched. Germline loops: CDR1 SGHRS, CDR2 YFSETQ. The length of the CDR3 is 14 residues. The CDR3 DNA follows: TGCGCCAGCAGCGCCGGGACTAGCCACTACGAGCAGTACTTC. As protein: CASSAGTSHYEQYF.